The 13 T cell receptor beta chains listed next were all sequenced from one sample in a study of Graves' ophthalmopathy and Graves' hyperthyroidism (dated by TCRdb to about 2018). Instrument used: Illumina HiSeq 2000. For repertoire sequencing, TCR beta CDR3 regions were amplified from RNA transcripts. The first round of RT-PCR was done with HTBI primers and the Qiagen OneStep RT-PCR kit, and was followed by a second round of multiplex PCR, then size selection and purification. TCRdb handled the public reads itself, with Q25 trimming in fastp and clone calling in MiXCR, and kept productive beta chains. Rows matching on CDR3 protein sequence are summarized as one entry with the most common DNA and genes. A total of about 370,000 distinct CDR3 sequences appear in this sample, around 16% of them only once. The ten largest clonotypes hold about 1.4% of the sample. The source material was peripheral blood. The receptors stem from a woman aged 18 to 35 with Graves' ophthalmopathy. Donor details come from another sample of the same person, matched by shared clones.

This clonotype has ten or more counts. This chain uses TRBV11-2 with TRBJ2-5; 7 bases map to TRBD2. The J segment lost 5 bases and the V segment lost 0 bases, leaving 12 bases of the junction unmatched. Germline CDR1 reads SGHAT; CDR2 reads FQNNGV. This CDR3 has 17 residues. CDR3 DNA sequence: TGTGCCAGCAGCTTAGAGGGTTGGCGGGAGAGGGAGGAGACCCAGTACTTC. Amino acids: CASSLEGWREREETQYF. The entire variable domain, with the rest obtained from reference TRBV11-2 and TRBJ2-5, is as follows: EAGVAQSPRYKIIEKRQSVAFWCNPISGHATLYWYQQILGQGPKLLIQFQNNGVVDDSQLPKDRFSAERLKGVDSTLKIQPAKLEDSAVYLCASSLEGWREREETQYFGPGTRLLVL.

Ten or more counts support this clonotype. This sequence joins TRBV27 and TRBJ1-5; no clear D gene. Germline V gene sequence: CDR1 MNHEY, CDR2 SMNVEV (reference sequence). The CDR3 sequence is 14 residues long. V shed 3 bases and J shed 1 base, with 7 bases lying between them. CDR3 DNA: TGTGCCAGCAGTTTTAAACAGAGCAATCAGCCCCAGCATTTT. Amino acids: CASSFKQSNQPQHF.

At least ten counts were recorded for this clonotype. The chain links TRBV6-5 to TRBJ1-2; D not resolved. V was shortened by 2 bases and J by 8 bases, with 12 bases between the two germline ends. The germline V gene has CDR1 MNHEY and CDR2 SVGAGI. The CDR3 extends over 13 amino acids. As DNA, the CDR3 is TGTGCCAGCAGTTACCCTCTGTTGGAAGGCTACACCTTC. As protein: CASSYPLLEGYTF.

This clonotype was detected ten times or more. CDR3 sequence (DNA): TGTGCCAGCAGCTTAGATAATGCGAGGGAGCAGTACTTC. It translates to CASSLDNAREQYF. The J gene is TRBJ2-7, the V gene TRBV11-2; D gene ambiguous. CDR1 SGHAT and CDR2 FQNNGV come from the germline V gene. The V and J ends lost 0 bases and 7 bases respectively, with 10 bases between them. The CDR3 loop spans 13 amino acids.

The table lists this clonotype with many counts. J is TRBJ2-5 and V is TRBV7-9; D ambiguous. The CDR3 sequence is 14 residues long. V was shortened by 2 bases and J by 1 base, with 8 bases between the two germline ends. CDR1 is SEHNR and CDR2 is FQNEAQ in the germline V gene (reference sequence). The DNA of the CDR3 is TGTGCCAGCAGCTTAACAGTCGGCCAAGAGACCCAGTACTTC. The encoded protein is CASSLTVGQETQYF.

At least ten counts were recorded for this clonotype. The V call is TRBV29-1, the J call TRBJ1-2; D is possibly TRBD1 (5 bases). Germline V gene sequence: CDR1 SQVTM, CDR2 ANQGSEA. CDR3 size: 11 residues. V was cut by 4 bases and J by 8 bases, with 11 bases left in between. The CDR3 reads CSVVGGKGYTF. Here the CDR3 DNA reads TGCAGCGTTGTTGGGGGGAAAGGCTACACCTTC.

V is TRBV4-3 and J is TRBJ2-2, with D possibly TRBD1 on 5 matching bases. CDR1 is LGHNA and CDR2 is YSLEER in the germline V gene. Between the trimmed V and J ends, which lost 1 base and 6 bases, there was a span of 15 bases. The CDR3 has 16 residues. The DNA of the CDR3 is TGCGCCAGCAGCCAAGGGGCCCTTAGGGGATCCGGGGAGCTGTTTTTT. Its translation is CASSQGALRGSGELFF.

Many counts were recorded for this clonotype. The rearrangement joins TRBV2 to TRBJ1-1, with D perhaps matching TRBD1 (5 bases). V lost 5 bases and J 6 bases, leaving 13 bases between the germline ends. Germline CDR1 reads SNHLY; CDR2 reads FYNNEI. The CDR3 is 13 amino acids. The chain's CDR3 is CASSQIRQPEAFF. The CDR3 DNA follows: TGTGCCAGCAGTCAGATCCGACAGCCTGAAGCTTTCTTT.

This clonotype was detected ten times or more. This chain uses TRBV11-2 with TRBJ1-1; no clear D gene. Germline V lookup: CDR1 SGHAT, CDR2 FQNNGV. The ends were cut back, 2 bases at V and 4 bases at J, with 8 bases in the middle. This CDR3 has 13 amino acids. Here the CDR3 DNA reads TGTGCCAGCAGCTTATTTGGCGGCACTGAAGCTTTCTTT. It codes for CASSLFGGTEAFF.

This clonotype was counted ten times or more. The rearrangement joins TRBV24-1 to TRBJ2-2, with a weak D call TRBD1 (5 bases). CDR3 length equals 11 residues. Germline lookup yields CDR1 KGHDR and CDR2 SFDVKD. Trimming took 9 bases from V and 6 from J, leaving 7 bases between them. CDR3 sequence: CATQGSGELFF. The CDR3 DNA sequence: TGTGCCACCCAGGGTTCCGGGGAGCTGTTTTTT.

This clonotype was seen repeatedly, ten times or more. The chain links TRBV7-3 to TRBJ1-1, with D maybe TRBD1 (5 bases). V was clipped by 4 bases and J by 4 bases, with 16 bases between them. Germline lookup yields CDR1 SGHTA and CDR2 FQGTGA. The CDR3 runs 15 residues. The CDR3 DNA reads as TGTGCCAGCAGCTCCGCGGGACCGACGGCCACTGAAGCTTTCTTT. Protein sequence: CASSSAGPTATEAFF.

This clonotype appeared a few times. V and J are TRBV5-1 and TRBJ1-1; D is uncertain. Trimming cost V 0 bases and J 2 bases, with 11 bases left between them. The CDR3 length is 15 residues. Germline CDR1 is SGHRS and CDR2 is YFSETQ. The DNA for the CDR3 is TGCGCCAGCAGCTTGGTAGGAGCTGAAAACACTGAAGCTTTCTTT. Translation gives CASSLVGAENTEAFF.

This clonotype was recorded at least ten times. CDR3 in amino acids: CASSTGGGGTEAFF. In DNA, the CDR3 is TGTGCCAGTAGCACAGGGGGCGGCGGCACTGAAGCTTTCTTT. V usage is TRBV19 and J usage is TRBJ1-1; TRBD1 agrees at 9 bases. There are 14 residues in the CDR3. V gave up 6 bases and J gave up 4 bases; unmatched junction bases: 6. CDR1 is LNHDA, CDR2 SQIVND, per germline (reference sequence).